A single sample is the source of the 31 T cell receptor beta chains below, sequenced in a study of shared clonotypes between healthy human individuals. CD45RO-negative, CCR7-positively selected cells formed the naive CD8 fraction, excluding terminally differentiated effector memory CD45RA+ cells. Repertoires were generated with immunoSEQ multiplex PCR, while TCRdb's copy carries only in-frame clones and drops some. Of just over 2,000,000 clones listed, about 95% are singletons. The sequenced sample consisted of naive CD8+ T cells sorted from blood. The source of these receptors is a young man in good health.

Remarks on this clone: The junction departs from germline at one end; a sequencing error may be responsible. This rearrangement joins TRBV30 to TRBJ2-2, with no clear D. Germline V gene data show CDR1 as GTSNPN and CDR2 as SVGIG (reference sequence). This CDR3 comprises 12 residues. CDR3 loop: CAWSGPAGELFF. The DNA for the CDR3 is TGTGCCTGGAGTGGTCCCGCCGGTGAGCTGTTTTTT.

The V gene is TRBV7-9, the J gene TRBJ2-7; perhaps TRBD1 as D (6 bases). The CDR3 is 15 amino acids. Germline lookup yields CDR1 SEHNR and CDR2 FQNEAQ (reference sequence). Deletions cut 0 bases from V and 2 bases from J, with 11 bases between. The CDR3 loop reads CASSLALGQPYEQYF. CDR3 DNA: TGTGCCAGCAGCTTAGCGCTCGGACAGCCCTACGAGCAGTACTTC.

J is TRBJ2-7 and V is TRBV6-5, with D tentatively TRBD1 (5 bases). Germline V gene data show CDR1 as MNHEY and CDR2 as SVGAGI. Trimming removed 0 bases from V and 3 bases from J, with 9 bases in between. This CDR3 is built from 14 residues. The CDR3 region is CASSYSDTDYEQYF. The CDR3 nucleotides read TGTGCCAGCAGTTACTCGGACACCGACTACGAGCAGTACTTC.

This clone was counted a single time. In the same sample, other DNA sequences code for this CDR3. V is TRBV5-1 and J is TRBJ2-2; 7 bases map to TRBD2. Trimming took 1 base from V and 3 from J; bases not matched to a gene: 6. The CDR3 consists of 16 residues. CDR1 is SGHRS and CDR2 is YFSETQ in the germline V gene. CDR3 nucleotide sequence: TGCGCCAGCAGCTTGTGGGCTAGCGGAGACACCGGGGAGCTGTTTTTT. Amino acid sequence: CASSLWASGDTGELFF.

This chain connects TRBV7-9 to TRBJ1-1; D uncertain. Trimming took off 2 bases at V and 1 base at J, with 14 bases between the two ends. From germline, CDR1 is SEHNR and CDR2 FQNEAQ (reference sequence). This CDR3 has 16 residues. The CDR3 here is CASSLPLSSPNTEAFF. The CDR3 region has the DNA TGTGCCAGCAGCTTACCGCTGAGCAGCCCGAACACTGAAGCTTTCTTT. Complete variable domain (other parts from reference TRBV7-9 and TRBJ1-1): DTGVSQNPRHKITKRGQNVTFRCDPISEHNRLYWYRQTLGQGPEFLTYFQNEAQLEKSRLLSDRFSAERPKGSFSTLEIQRTEQGDSAMYLCASSLPLSSPNTEAFFGQGTRLTVV.

This clone has a single count. The chain carries TRBV7-9 and TRBJ2-7; 12 bases fit TRBD2. Germline V gene data show CDR1 as SEHNR and CDR2 as FQNEAQ (reference sequence). This CDR3 has 17 residues. With 8 bases clipped from V and 0 bases from J, the junction kept 11 bases outside the gene matches. DNA of the CDR3: TGTGCCAGCGCTCCTTCGGGACTAGCGGGCAGCTCCTACGAGCAGTACTTC. This translates into CASAPSGLAGSSYEQYF. The full variable domain, its missing parts supplied by reference TRBV7-9 and TRBJ2-7, is DTGVSQNPRHKITKRGQNVTFRCDPISEHNRLYWYRQTLGQGPEFLTYFQNEAQLEKSRLLSDRFSAERPKGSFSTLEIQRTEQGDSAMYLCASAPSGLAGSSYEQYFGPGTRLTVT.

This clone appeared a single time. The V call is TRBV11-2, the J call TRBJ1-2; tentative D call: TRBD1 (5 bases). The CDR3 runs to 15 residues. Trimming cost V 3 bases and J 4 bases, with 15 bases left between them. Germline assignment: CDR1 SGHAT and CDR2 FQNNGV. CDR3 sequence reads: CASSFDSGATYGYTF. For the CDR3, the DNA is TGTGCCAGCAGCTTCGACTCCGGGGCAACCTATGGCTACACCTTC. The complete variable domain, with remaining parts taken from reference TRBV11-2 and TRBJ1-2, reads EAGVAQSPRYKIIEKRQSVAFWCNPISGHATLYWYQQILGQGPKLLIQFQNNGVVDDSQLPKDRFSAERLKGVDSTLKIQPAKLEDSAVYLCASSFDSGATYGYTFGSGTRLTVV.

The chain recombines TRBV19 with TRBJ2-1, with unresolved D. Germline CDR1 reads LNHDA; CDR2 reads SQIVND (reference sequence). The CDR3 totals 15 residues. V was cut by 3 bases and J by 4 bases, with 13 bases left in between. CDR3 sequence (DNA): TGTGCCAGTAGTATCTGGAGCACTGAGTACAATGAGCAGTTCTTC. Amino acid sequence: CASSIWSTEYNEQFF.

This CDR3 reads CASSLGSPAEAFF. CDR3 DNA sequence: TGTGCCAGCAGCTTAGGAAGCCCCGCTGAAGCTTTCTTT. The J gene is TRBJ1-1, the V gene TRBV7-8, with D unclear. The V end lost 1 base, the J end lost 6 bases, and 9 bases lay between the germline ends. The CDR3 loop spans 13 amino acids. CDR1 is SGHVS, CDR2 FQNEAQ, per germline. The full variable domain, its missing parts supplied by reference TRBV7-8 and TRBJ1-1, is GAGVSQSPRYKVAKRGQDVALRCDPISGHVSLFWYQQALGQGPEFLTYFQNEAQLDKSGLPSDRFFAERPEGSVSTLKIQRTQQEDSAVYLCASSLGSPAEAFFGQGTRLTVV.

V usage is TRBV2 and J usage is TRBJ2-3; D unresolved. The CDR3 covers 12 residues. Looked up from germline, CDR1 is SNHLY and CDR2 is FYNNEI. Trimming stripped 4 bases from V and 2 bases from J, with 4 bases between. In nucleotides, the CDR3 is TGTGCCAGCAGTGCCCCCACAGATACGCAGTATTTT. This sequence encodes CASSAPTDTQYF.

The chain has TRBV7-6 and TRBJ2-2; 7 positions match TRBD2. This CDR3 spans 15 amino acids. The V segment lost 6 bases and the J segment 4 bases; nucleotides outside the gene matches: 8. Per germline, CDR1 SGHVS and CDR2 FNYEAQ. The CDR3 loop is CASSLSGIGTGELFF. CDR3 nucleotides: TGTGCCAGCAGTTTAAGCGGGATAGGCACCGGGGAGCTGTTTTTT.

The V call is TRBV4-1, the J call TRBJ1-1; no reliable D call. Trimming shortened V by 0 bases and J by 0 bases, and 8 bases separated the two germline ends. Per the germline V gene, CDR1 is MGHRA and CDR2 is YSYEKL. This CDR3 is 15 amino acids long. CDR3 amino acids: CASSQEAAMNTEAFF. The CDR3 DNA reads TGCGCCAGCAGCCAAGAAGCGGCGATGAACACTGAAGCTTTCTTT.

This clone was seen only once. The chain recombines TRBV7-2 with TRBJ2-7; no clear D gene. Trimming cost V 6 bases and J 3 bases, with 12 bases left between them. The CDR3 spans 13 residues. Germline CDR1 SGHTA, CDR2 FQGNSA. The CDR3 DNA is TGTGCCAGCAGTTCTGCTAGGTTCTACGAGCAGTACTTC. Amino acid sequence: CASSSARFYEQYF. Combining the CDR3 with reference TRBV7-2 and TRBJ2-7 gives the whole variable domain GAGVSQSPSNKVTEKGKDVELRCDPISGHTALYWYRQSLGQGLEFLIYFQGNSAPDKSGLPSDRFSAERTGGSVSTLTIQRTQQEDSAVYLCASSSARFYEQYFGPGTRLTVT.

The CDR3 coding sequence is TGCAGCGTTCTCTCTATGACAGGGCCAAGGGGCATTCAGTACTTC. It yields the protein CSVLSMTGPRGIQYF. The genes are TRBV29-1 and TRBJ2-4, with 7 bases fitting TRBD1. V lost 5 bases and J lost 9; bases outside the gene matches: 16. The CDR3 runs 15 residues. Germline V lookup: CDR1 SQVTM, CDR2 ANQGSEA.

This chain connects TRBV10-1 to TRBJ1-1; D gene unclear. The CDR3 is 14 amino acids. Between the trimmed V and J ends, which lost 2 bases and 3 bases, there was a span of 10 bases. CDR1 WNHNN and CDR2 SYGVQD come from the germline V gene (reference sequence). The CDR3 DNA reads as TGCGCCAGCAGTGAGGCCTTGGCGGACACTGAAGCTTTCTTT. This sequence encodes CASSEALADTEAFF.

The gene calls are TRBV28 and TRBJ1-2, with TRBD1 matching over 8 bases. The germline V gene has CDR1 MDHEN and CDR2 SYDVKM. With V trimmed by 1 base and J by 0 bases, 7 bases remained unmatched. The CDR3 runs 17 residues. The CDR3 nucleotides are TGTGCCAGCAGTTTATCTGGACAGGGAGCTCCTAACTATGGCTACACCTTC. Translated: CASSLSGQGAPNYGYTF.

Notes on this clone: Other nucleotide sequences in the sample specify the same CDR3. The chain joins TRBV6-5 to TRBJ1-1; D not resolved. The CDR3 length is 13 residues. The V gene's germline CDR1 is MNHEY and CDR2 SVGAGI. Trimming shortened V by 3 bases and J by 4 bases, and 9 bases separated the two germline ends. CDR3 DNA: TGTGCCAGCAGTTATCCAGAGGGCACTGAAGCTTTCTTT. Translating gives CASSYPEGTEAFF.

About this clone: The same CDR3 also results from other DNA sequences found in this sample. The genes are TRBV4-1 and TRBJ2-7, with D hard to call. Between the trimmed V and J ends, which lost 1 base and 3 bases, there was a span of 7 bases. The germline V gene encodes CDR1 MGHRA and CDR2 YSYEKL. This CDR3 contains 13 residues. The CDR3 DNA sequence: TGCGCCAGCAGCCAAGGGGTCAGCTACGAGCAGTACTTC. Its protein is CASSQGVSYEQYF.

The V call is TRBV5-6, the J call TRBJ1-3; 9 bases match TRBD1. The CDR3 consists of 17 residues. Trimming took 5 bases from V and 4 from J; bases not matched to a gene: 13. Germline V gene sequence: CDR1 SGHDT, CDR2 YYEEEE. The DNA for the CDR3 is TGTGCCAGCAGTTTTCGGGCACGACAGGGGGACGGAAACACCATATATTTT. Translating gives CASSFRARQGDGNTIYF.

The rearrangement uses TRBV2 and TRBJ2-1, with 10 nucleotides matching TRBD2. This CDR3 has 15 residues. V lost 10 bases, J lost 9 bases, and 15 bases stayed unmatched. Germline V gene lookup returns CDR1 SNHLY and CDR2 FYNNEI. CDR3 sequence reads: CATVPRSGRAPEQFF. The CDR3 nucleotides are TGTGCCACCGTACCCCGCAGCGGGAGGGCCCCTGAGCAGTTCTTC.

The V gene is TRBV7-9, the J gene TRBJ2-1; 8 bases are a match to TRBD2. Trimming cost V 7 bases and J 8 bases; bases outside gene matches: 10. Per germline, CDR1 SEHNR and CDR2 FQNEAQ (reference sequence). The CDR3 length is 14 residues. DNA of the CDR3: TGTGCCAGCACCCAGGTGGCGGGAGGCTATGAGCAGTTCTTC. Translating gives CASTQVAGGYEQFF.

This sequence joins TRBV6-5 and TRBJ2-2; D is undetermined. Germline CDR1 MNHEY, CDR2 SVGAGI. V lost 0 bases, J lost 0 bases, and 8 bases lay in between. This CDR3 has 16 residues. CDR3 amino acids: CASSYSRFPNTGELFF. CDR3 DNA: TGTGCCAGCAGTTACTCCCGGTTTCCGAACACCGGGGAGCTGTTTTTT.

V and J are TRBV27 and TRBJ2-5; D call uncertain. V was trimmed by 0 bases and J by 3 bases, leaving 11 bases between them. The CDR3 is made up of 15 amino acids. In germline, CDR1 is MNHEY, CDR2 SMNVEV (reference sequence). The CDR3 bases are TGTGCCAGCAGTTTATCCCCCCGCCCGGAAGAGACCCAGTACTTC. Translated, it gives CASSLSPRPEETQYF.

The chain employs TRBV6-6 and TRBJ1-1; D unclear. Germline loops: CDR1 MNHNY, CDR2 SVGAGI (reference sequence). V lost 6 bases and J 3 bases, leaving 17 bases between the germline ends. The CDR3 is 15 residues long. CDR3 protein: CASRVGVSRYTEAFF. The CDR3 DNA reads TGTGCCAGCAGGGTAGGAGTCAGCCGATACACTGAAGCTTTCTTT.

The chain recombines TRBV14 with TRBJ2-7, with 7 bases lining up with TRBD1. Per germline, CDR1 SGHDN and CDR2 FVKESK. The CDR3 length is 13 residues. The V gene end was trimmed by 0 bases and the J gene end by 6 bases; junction bases not matched to a gene: 2. The CDR3 region is CASSQEGGSEQYF. DNA for the CDR3: TGTGCCAGCAGCCAAGAAGGGGGCTCCGAGCAGTACTTC.

This clone appeared once. The gene calls are TRBV7-8 and TRBJ1-2, with D unresolved. The V and J ends lost 0 bases and 4 bases respectively, with 6 bases between them. The CDR3 is 13 amino acids. Germline V gene lookup returns CDR1 SGHVS and CDR2 FQNEAQ. In nucleotides, the CDR3 is TGTGCCAGCAGCTTAGCACAGAGCTATGGCTACACCTTC. Protein product: CASSLAQSYGYTF.

The V and J genes are TRBV4-1 and TRBJ2-7; TRBD2 agrees at 14 bases. CDR1 and CDR2 from the germline V gene are MGHRA and YSYEKL. There are 16 residues in the CDR3. J gave up 6 bases and V 0 bases, and 4 bases lay outside the gene matches. The CDR3 sequence is CASSQDPGTSGGEQYF. The CDR3 coding sequence is TGCGCCAGCAGCCAAGACCCCGGGACTAGCGGGGGCGAGCAGTACTTC.

The V and J genes are TRBV27 and TRBJ2-1; 13 positions agree with TRBD2. Losses at the gene ends were 3 bases for V and 7 bases for J; bases not matched to a gene: 6. The length of the CDR3 is 16 residues. Germline loops: CDR1 MNHEY, CDR2 SMNVEV (reference sequence). The DNA of the CDR3 is TGTGCCAGCAGTTTGCTGGGACTAGCGGGAAGGAATGAGCAGTTCTTC. It yields the protein CASSLLGLAGRNEQFF.

The chain recombines TRBV10-3 with TRBJ1-5, with D hard to call. V dropped 3 bases and J dropped 3 bases, with 6 bases sitting between them. The CDR3 covers 13 residues. In germline, CDR1 is ENHRY, CDR2 SYGVKD. Here the CDR3 DNA reads TGTGCCATCAGTGAAGGATTCAATCAGCCCCAGCATTTT. Amino acids: CAISEGFNQPQHF.

A single count supports this clone. Sequence at one end of the junction differs from germline and may be a read error. This chain links TRBV5-6 with TRBJ2-1, with 8 bases lining up with TRBD2. This CDR3 comprises 14 residues. Germline-derived CDR1 and CDR2 are SGHDT and YYEEEE. CDR3 residues: CASSLPGLDNGQFF. Here the CDR3 DNA reads TGTGCCAGCAGCCTTCCGGGACTAGACAATGGGCAGTTCTTC.

The V gene is TRBV27, the J gene TRBJ2-5; 12 bases line up with TRBD2. The CDR3 covers 15 residues. Trimming at V came to 5 bases and at J to 4 bases, leaving 5 bases not matched to a gene. CDR1 is MNHEY and CDR2 is SMNVEV in the germline V gene (reference sequence). CDR3 loop: CASSVTSGSLETQYF. DNA of the CDR3: TGTGCCAGCAGTGTGACTAGCGGGAGTCTAGAGACCCAGTACTTC.